These T cell receptor beta chains were read from a single sample in a study of T-cell memory formation after mild COVID-19. TCRdb used MiXCR to reprocess the 5' RACE reads, holding one entry per CDR3 protein. The sample gives some 120,000 distinct CDR3 sequences, approximately 5.9% of which show up once; 2% to 2.5% is in the top ten. The sample comprised PBMCs or a T cell subset sorted from them (not recorded which). The origin of the receptors is an adult woman who had mild COVID-19 (a few samples of this study predate the infection). Cell type and time point are not known. Each CDR3 is given with its conserved first and last residue. Fields, in order: V gene, D gene, J gene, clone size, CDR3 protein, CDR3 DNA. D genes are given only for firm matches. Expanded clones get a size class; other rows say once, few or many, or leave the size out.

v_gene: TRBV2; d_gene: NA; j_gene: TRBJ2-4; abundance: NA; CDR3aa: CATRGDSNVDIQYF; CDR3nt: TGTGCCACCAGGGGGGACTCCAACGTCGACATTCAGTACTTC
v_gene: TRBV3-1; d_gene: NA; j_gene: TRBJ1-1; abundance: few; CDR3aa: CASRQRGNTEAFF; CDR3nt: TGTGCCAGCAGACAACGGGGGAACACTGAAGCTTTCTTT
v_gene: TRBV6-5; d_gene: NA; j_gene: TRBJ2-2; abundance: many; CDR3aa: CASRGRDTGELFF; CDR3nt: TGTGCCAGCAGGGGACGGGACACCGGGGAGCTGTTTTTT
v_gene: TRBV11-2; d_gene: TRBD2; j_gene: TRBJ2-1; abundance: few; CDR3aa: CASSLVSGRNGEQFF; CDR3nt: TGTGCCAGCAGCTTAGTTAGCGGGAGGAATGGTGAGCAGTTCTTC
v_gene: TRBV24-1; d_gene: NA; j_gene: TRBJ2-5; abundance: NA; CDR3aa: CATSDGKRETQYF; CDR3nt: TGTGCCACCAGTGATGGGAAAAGGGAGACCCAGTACTTC
v_gene: TRBV5-5; d_gene: NA; j_gene: TRBJ2-3; abundance: many; CDR3aa: CASSPPRTDTQYF; CDR3nt: TGTGCCAGCAGCCCGCCTCGAACAGATACGCAGTATTTT
v_gene: TRBV29-1; d_gene: NA; j_gene: TRBJ1-1; abundance: few; CDR3aa: CSVEEGGGRAFF; CDR3nt: TGCAGCGTTGAAGAAGGGGGTGGTAGGGCTTTCTTT
v_gene: TRBV7-6; d_gene: TRBD1; j_gene: TRBJ2-2; abundance: many; CDR3aa: CASSLGQLRTGELFF; CDR3nt: TGTGCCAGCAGCTTGGGACAGTTAAGGACCGGGGAGCTGTTTTTT
v_gene: TRBV12-3/TRBV12-4; d_gene: NA; j_gene: TRBJ1-5; abundance: many; CDR3aa: CASSLQGLGNQPQHF; CDR3nt: TGTGCCAGCAGTTTACAGGGGCTTGGGAATCAGCCCCAGCATTTT
v_gene: TRBV5-5; d_gene: TRBD1; j_gene: TRBJ2-3; abundance: many; CDR3aa: CASSSGQGSTDTQYF; CDR3nt: TGTGCCAGCAGCTCCGGACAGGGAAGCACAGATACGCAGTATTTT
v_gene: TRBV28; d_gene: NA; j_gene: TRBJ2-7; abundance: few; CDR3aa: CASSLPLGGENYYEQYF; CDR3nt: TGTGCCAGCAGTTTACCCCTCGGTGGGGAAAACTACTACGAGCAGTACTTC
v_gene: TRBV3-1; d_gene: TRBD2; j_gene: TRBJ2-7; abundance: few; CDR3aa: CASSDTSGGTYEQYF; CDR3nt: TGTGCCAGCAGCGATACTAGCGGGGGTACCTACGAGCAGTACTTC
v_gene: TRBV7-9; d_gene: TRBD1; j_gene: TRBJ2-2; abundance: NA; CDR3aa: CASSLAPGQGAHTGELFF; CDR3nt: TGTGCCAGCAGCTTAGCGCCGGGACAGGGGGCGCACACCGGGGAGCTGTTTTTT
v_gene: TRBV29-1; d_gene: NA; j_gene: TRBJ1-2; abundance: many; CDR3aa: CSVWAWGSGGYTF; CDR3nt: TGCAGCGTCTGGGCTTGGGGTTCCGGTGGCTACACCTTC
v_gene: TRBV5-1; d_gene: NA; j_gene: TRBJ1-2; abundance: NA; CDR3aa: CASSPLDSQRYGYTF; CDR3nt: TGCGCCAGCAGCCCTCTGGACAGCCAACGCTATGGCTACACCTTC
v_gene: TRBV29-1; d_gene: NA; j_gene: TRBJ1-1; abundance: many; CDR3aa: CSAGTGNTEAFF; CDR3nt: TGCAGCGCGGGCACAGGGAACACTGAAGCTTTCTTT
v_gene: TRBV4-3; d_gene: NA; j_gene: TRBJ1-2; abundance: NA; CDR3aa: CASSQEGGSYYGYTF; CDR3nt: TGCGCCAGCAGCCAAGAAGGGGGTTCTTACTATGGCTACACCTTC